A single sample gave rise to the 28 T cell receptor beta chains below, sequenced in a study of PD-L1 blockade in urothelial cancer. The repertoire was sequenced with immunoSEQ multiplex PCR; TCRdb's copy has only in-frame clones and lacks some. The data show 30,000 to 35,000 clones, 84% seen once. Sequenced here: PBMCs, sampled around atezolizumab (anti-PD-L1) treatment. All receptors derive from a man in his 60s with urothelial cancer.

The chain joins TRBV9 to TRBJ1-6, with 7 positions matching TRBD1. V was pared by 5 bases and J by 6 bases, with 8 bases of the junction left unmatched. CDR3 length: 15 residues. Per the germline V gene, CDR1 is SGDLS and CDR2 is YYNGEE. This CDR3 reads CASRTHRDSNSPLHF. CDR3 coding DNA: TGTGCCAGCAGAACTCACCGGGACAGTAATTCACCCCTCCACTTT.

The chain uses TRBV7-9 and TRBJ2-7, with a weak D call TRBD2 (5 bases). Germline assignment: CDR1 SEHNR and CDR2 FQNEAQ (reference sequence). V lost 3 bases to trimming and J lost 5 bases, with 11 bases between them. This CDR3 is built from 13 residues. The CDR3 bases are TGTGCCAGCAGCTTCTACGGGGAGAACGAGCAGTACTTC. Translating gives CASSFYGENEQYF.

The chain recombines TRBV5-4 with TRBJ2-5; 8 bases line up with TRBD1. Germline V gives CDR1 SGHNT, CDR2 YYREEE (reference sequence). With 0 bases clipped from V and 3 bases from J, the junction kept 1 base outside the gene matches. The CDR3 covers 14 residues. Here the CDR3 reads CASSLETGEETQYF. In DNA, the CDR3 is TGTGCCAGCAGCTTGGAGACAGGGGAAGAGACCCAGTACTTC.

The V call is TRBV6-1, the J call TRBJ2-1; perhaps TRBD2 as D (6 bases). The germline CDR1 and CDR2 sequences are MNHNS and SASEGT. This CDR3 region has 11 residues. Trimming stripped 6 bases from V and 10 bases from J, with 10 bases between. The CDR3 region is CASSRESEQFF. In DNA, the CDR3 is TGTGCCAGCAGCCGGGAGTCGGAGCAGTTCTTC.

This chain uses TRBV5-6 with TRBJ2-3; no clear D. Germline CDR1 and CDR2: SGHDT and YYEEEE. Trimming left V 2 bases short and J 0 bases short, with 7 bases between. The CDR3 totals 14 residues. CDR3 in DNA: TGTGCCAGCAGCTTTACCGGGAGCACAGATACGCAGTATTTT. This translates into CASSFTGSTDTQYF.

This clone was recorded only once. The rearrangement uses TRBV25-1 and TRBJ1-2; D not certain. CDR3 length: 11 residues. CDR1 is MGHDK, CDR2 SYGVNS, per germline. V was pared by 5 bases and J by 4 bases, with 5 bases between. The CDR3 loop is CASSSVYGYTF. CDR3 coding DNA: TGTGCCAGCAGTTCCGTCTATGGCTACACCTTC.

This chain connects TRBV13 to TRBJ2-5, with 15 bases lining up with TRBD2. The CDR3 is 17 amino acids. The germline V gene encodes CDR1 PRHDT and CDR2 FYEKMQ (reference sequence). Germline trimming cut 4 bases from V and 5 bases from J; bases unmatched to any gene: 8. This CDR3 reads CASSSKGLAGGRETQYF. As DNA, the CDR3 is TGTGCCAGCAGCTCAAAGGGACTAGCGGGAGGTCGGGAGACCCAGTACTTC.

The CDR3 DNA reads TGTGCCAGTAGTCGCCCAGACTATCAAGAGACCCAGTACTTC. Translated: CASSRPDYQETQYF. The rearrangement uses TRBV19 and TRBJ2-5; D is possibly TRBD2 (5 bases). This CDR3 has 14 residues. Looked up from germline, CDR1 is LNHDA and CDR2 is SQIVND (reference sequence). Trimming removed 5 bases at V and 2 bases at J, with 12 bases between. Full variable domain (rest looked up from reference TRBV19 and TRBJ2-5): DGGITQSPKYLFRKEGQNVTLSCEQNLNHDAMYWYRQDPGQGLRLIYYSQIVNDFQKGDIAEGYSVSREKKESFPLTVTSAQKNPTAFYLCASSRPDYQETQYFGPGTRLLVL.

This rearrangement joins TRBV7-8 to TRBJ1-6; D gene uncertain. V was clipped by 3 bases and J by 4 bases, with 10 bases between them. This CDR3 spans 15 amino acids. The germline V gene has CDR1 SGHVS and CDR2 FQNEAQ. CDR3 coding DNA: TGTGCCAGCAGCTTCCTAGTCGTATATAATTCACCCCTCCACTTT. Translated, it gives CASSFLVVYNSPLHF.

The genes are TRBV27 and TRBJ1-4; 11 nucleotides agree with TRBD1. The V segment lost 5 bases and the J segment 6 bases; nucleotides outside the gene matches: 5. Germline V lookup: CDR1 MNHEY, CDR2 SMNVEV (reference sequence). The CDR3 extends over 15 amino acids. CDR3 protein: CASSDPGQGDEKLFF. The CDR3 nucleotides read TGTGCCAGCAGTGATCCGGGACAGGGGGATGAAAAACTGTTTTTT.

The chain couples TRBV18 to TRBJ1-2; perhaps TRBD1 as D (6 bases). Germline V CDR1 and CDR2: KGHSH, LQKENI. The ends were cut back, 4 bases at V and 5 bases at J, with 11 bases in the middle. The CDR3 length is 13 residues. The CDR3 spells CASSLNRDYGYTF. CDR3 nucleotide sequence: TGTGCCAGCTCACTCAACAGGGATTATGGCTACACCTTC. The full variable domain, its missing parts supplied by reference TRBV18 and TRBJ1-2, is NAGVMQNPRHLVRRRGQEARLRCSPMKGHSHVYWYRQLPEEGLKFMVYLQKENIIDESGMPKERFSAEFPKEGPSILRIQQVVRGDSAAYFCASSLNRDYGYTFGSGTRLTVV.

The gene calls are TRBV6-5 and TRBJ2-7; 8 bases match TRBD1. CDR3 size: 14 residues. V shed 4 bases, J shed 6 bases, and the junction held 8 bases outside the gene matches. Germline V gene data show CDR1 as MNHEY and CDR2 as SVGAGI. The CDR3, as DNA: TGTGCCAGCAGTTTCACAGGGGGTTGGGGCGAGCAGTACTTC. Residues: CASSFTGGWGEQYF.

This chain connects TRBV10-3 to TRBJ2-7; weak D call: TRBD1 (6 bases). Germline CDR1 is ENHRY and CDR2 is SYGVKD. V gave up 2 bases and J gave up 1 base, with 12 bases separating them. The CDR3 is made up of 15 amino acids. The CDR3 protein is CAISEDFTGSYEQYF. For the CDR3, the DNA is TGTGCCATCAGTGAGGACTTTACAGGGTCCTACGAGCAGTACTTC.

The chain employs TRBV27 and TRBJ1-2; no clear D gene. The CDR3 runs 14 residues. The germline V gene encodes CDR1 MNHEY and CDR2 SMNVEV (reference sequence). Between the trimmed V and J ends, which lost 0 bases and 9 bases, there was a span of 14 bases. CDR3 DNA: TGTGCCAGCAGTTTATCGGGAGGAGGCGGACGCTACACCTTC. The encoded protein is CASSLSGGGGRYTF.

This chain links TRBV19 with TRBJ1-4, with TRBD1 matching over 9 bases. The ends lost 5 bases at V and 5 bases at J; junction bases unmatched: 6. The germline CDR1 and CDR2 sequences are LNHDA and SQIVND (reference sequence). There are 15 residues in the CDR3. The CDR3 is CASSGDRVGNEKLFF. Here the CDR3 DNA reads TGTGCCAGTAGTGGGGACAGGGTTGGGAATGAAAAACTGTTTTTT.

Remarks on this clone: An end of the junction does not agree with germline; a read error may underlie this. The chain joins TRBV30 to TRBJ1-3; the match to TRBD1 covers 7 bases. Germline V lookup: CDR1 GTSNPN, CDR2 SVGIG (reference sequence). The CDR3 is 14 amino acids. The CDR3 loop reads CAGNSGGPGNTIYF. DNA for the CDR3: TGTGCCGGGAACTCAGGGGGGCCTGGCAACACCATATATTTT.

The rearrangement uses TRBV29-1 and TRBJ2-1; D is perhaps TRBD2 (5 bases). There are 13 residues in the CDR3. Trimming removed 0 bases from V and 7 bases from J, with 10 bases in between. Germline V gives CDR1 SQVTM, CDR2 ANQGSEA. CDR3 sequence (DNA): TGCAGCGTTGAAGATTTACGGGGTAATGAGCAGTTCTTC. Translated, it gives CSVEDLRGNEQFF.

V gene TRBV14 combines with J gene TRBJ2-6; D unresolved. The CDR3 sequence is 12 residues long. Deletions cut 2 bases from V and 7 bases from J, with 3 bases between. In germline, CDR1 is SGHDN, CDR2 FVKESK. Written as DNA, the CDR3 is TGTGCCAGCAGCCAAAGCGCCAACGTCCTGACTTTC. This translates into CASSQSANVLTF.

The chain has TRBV7-9 and TRBJ2-5; TRBD2 agrees at 11 bases. Germline CDR1 SEHNR, CDR2 FQNEAQ (reference sequence). The CDR3 contains 16 residues. V gave up 6 bases and J gave up 1 base; unmatched junction bases: 7. CDR3 coding DNA: TGTGCCAGCAGAGAAACTAGCGGGAGTCCCCAAGAGACCCAGTACTTC. Encoded protein: CASRETSGSPQETQYF.

The genes are TRBV14 and TRBJ2-7; D uncertain. The CDR3 is 11 residues long. Trimming took off 1 base at V and 5 bases at J, with 3 bases between the two ends. The V gene's germline CDR1 is SGHDN and CDR2 FVKESK. CDR3 sequence reads: CASSQGNEQYF. The CDR3, as DNA: TGTGCCAGCAGCCAAGGTAACGAGCAGTACTTC.

This clone was picked up a small number of times. The chain employs TRBV6-1 and TRBJ1-1, with D uncertain. Trimming took off 2 bases at V and 1 base at J, with 5 bases between the two ends. The CDR3 has 13 residues. Germline V CDR1 and CDR2: MNHNS, SASEGT. The CDR3 DNA reads as TGTGCCAGCAGTGAAAACAAGAACACTGAAGCTTTCTTT. Translation gives CASSENKNTEAFF.

The chain uses TRBV5-6 and TRBJ2-3; 8 bases map to TRBD1. The CDR3 sequence is 14 residues long. Trimming removed 4 bases from V and 3 bases from J; junction bases left unmatched: 4. CDR1 is SGHDT and CDR2 is YYEEEE in the germline V gene. CDR3 sequence reads: CASSQQGATDTQYF. CDR3 in DNA: TGTGCCAGCAGCCAGCAGGGGGCGACAGATACGCAGTATTTT.

The genes are TRBV7-8 and TRBJ2-3; 8 bases agree with TRBD2. With 8 bases clipped from V and 5 bases from J, the junction kept 6 bases outside the gene matches. The germline gives CDR1 SGHVS, CDR2 FQNEAQ. The length of the CDR3 is 13 residues. Written as DNA, the CDR3 is TGTGCCAGCGCCTCGGGGGGGCAAGATACGCAGTATTTT. Translated: CASASGGQDTQYF.

The genes are TRBV4-1 and TRBJ1-5; the D is unclear. Looked up from germline, CDR1 is MGHRA and CDR2 is YSYEKL. The CDR3 is 15 amino acids. Trimming stripped 1 base from V and 3 bases from J, with 10 bases between. DNA for the CDR3: TGCGCCAGCAGCCAAGGGTCCGGGGACAATCAGCCCCAGCATTTT. It codes for CASSQGSGDNQPQHF.

V usage is TRBV27 and J usage is TRBJ1-5; maybe TRBD1 (5 bases). V was cut by 4 bases and J by 4 bases, with 11 bases left in between. The CDR3 spans 14 residues. Germline V gives CDR1 MNHEY, CDR2 SMNVEV (reference sequence). CDR3 in DNA: TGTGCCAGCAGTTATTCAGGGAGGAATCAGCCCCAGCATTTT. This sequence encodes CASSYSGRNQPQHF.

The rearrangement links TRBV27 to TRBJ2-2; 10 nucleotides agree with TRBD2. The CDR3 has 16 amino acids. J was trimmed by 2 bases and V by 8 bases; bases with no gene match: 8. Per germline, CDR1 MNHEY and CDR2 SMNVEV (reference sequence). The CDR3 DNA sequence: TGTGCCAGCTCGAGTAGCGGGGGGTACAACACCGGGGAGCTGTTTTTT. It yields the protein CASSSSGGYNTGELFF.

The V gene is TRBV6-6, the J gene TRBJ1-1; TRBD1 is a possible D gene (6 bases). Between the trimmed V and J ends, which lost 6 bases and 9 bases, there was a span of 14 bases. This CDR3 has 12 residues. Germline values: CDR1 MNHNY, CDR2 SVGAGI (reference sequence). CDR3: CASRGQFRKAFF. DNA of the CDR3: TGTGCCAGCAGAGGACAGTTCAGAAAAGCTTTCTTT.

This chain links TRBV29-1 with TRBJ2-1; 7 bases map to TRBD2. Germline values: CDR1 SQVTM, CDR2 ANQGSEA. The ends lost 4 bases at V and 9 bases at J; junction bases unmatched: 12. There are 14 residues in the CDR3. CDR3 coding DNA: TGCAGCGTTGGCGGACTAGTCTTGGTTGGTGAGCAGTTCTTC. Translated, it gives CSVGGLVLVGEQFF.